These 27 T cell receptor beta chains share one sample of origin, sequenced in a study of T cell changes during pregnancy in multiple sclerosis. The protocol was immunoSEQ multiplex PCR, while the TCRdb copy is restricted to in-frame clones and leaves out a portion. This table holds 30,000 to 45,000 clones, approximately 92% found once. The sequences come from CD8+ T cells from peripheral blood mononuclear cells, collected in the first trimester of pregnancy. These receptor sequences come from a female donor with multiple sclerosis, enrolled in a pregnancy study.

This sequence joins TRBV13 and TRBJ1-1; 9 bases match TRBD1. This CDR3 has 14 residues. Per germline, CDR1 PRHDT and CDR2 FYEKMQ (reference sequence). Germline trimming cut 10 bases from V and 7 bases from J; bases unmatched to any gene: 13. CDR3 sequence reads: CATQGALAKDEAFF. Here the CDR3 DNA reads TGTGCCACACAGGGGGCGCTTGCTAAGGATGAAGCTTTCTTT.

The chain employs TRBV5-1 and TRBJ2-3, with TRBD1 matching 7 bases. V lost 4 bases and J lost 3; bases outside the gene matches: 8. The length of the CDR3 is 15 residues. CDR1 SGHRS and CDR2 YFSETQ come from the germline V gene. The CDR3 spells CASSMTGRLTDTQYF. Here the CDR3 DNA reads TGCGCCAGCAGCATGACAGGGAGACTGACAGATACGCAGTATTTT.

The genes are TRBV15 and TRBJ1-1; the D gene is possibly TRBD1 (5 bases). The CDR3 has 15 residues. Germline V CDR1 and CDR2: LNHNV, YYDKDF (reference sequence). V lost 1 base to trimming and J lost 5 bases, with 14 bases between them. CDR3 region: CATSRVGGSGTEAFF. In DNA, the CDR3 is TGTGCCACCAGCAGAGTGGGGGGGAGCGGAACTGAAGCTTTCTTT.

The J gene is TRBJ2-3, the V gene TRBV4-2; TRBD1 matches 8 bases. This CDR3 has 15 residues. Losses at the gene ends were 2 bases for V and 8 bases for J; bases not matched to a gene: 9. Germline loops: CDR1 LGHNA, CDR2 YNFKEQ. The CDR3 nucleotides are TGTGCCAGCAGCCAATCTTCGACAGGGGATTCTACGCAGTATTTT. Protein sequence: CASSQSSTGDSTQYF.

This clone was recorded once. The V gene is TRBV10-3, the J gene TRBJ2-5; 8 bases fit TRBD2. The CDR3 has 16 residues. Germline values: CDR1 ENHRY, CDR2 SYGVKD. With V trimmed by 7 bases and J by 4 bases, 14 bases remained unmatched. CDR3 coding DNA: TGTGCCATCACCGCCTGGGGCGGGGGGCGGATAGAGACCCAGTACTTC. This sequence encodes CAITAWGGGRIETQYF.

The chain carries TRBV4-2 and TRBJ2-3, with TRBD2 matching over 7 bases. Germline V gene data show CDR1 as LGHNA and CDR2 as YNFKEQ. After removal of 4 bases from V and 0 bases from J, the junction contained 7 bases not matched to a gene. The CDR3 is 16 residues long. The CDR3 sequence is CASSLGVGGSTDTQYF. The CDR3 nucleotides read TGTGCCAGCAGCCTAGGGGTGGGGGGGAGCACAGATACGCAGTATTTT.

The CDR3 bases are TGTGCCAGCAGCTCGTGGACAGGGAAGAACTATGGCTACACCTTC. The encoded protein is CASSSWTGKNYGYTF. The J gene is TRBJ1-2, the V gene TRBV11-2; TRBD1 matches 8 bases. Germline CDR1 is SGHAT and CDR2 is FQNNGV. J gave up 2 bases and V 4 bases, and 6 bases lay outside the gene matches. The CDR3 sequence is 15 residues long.

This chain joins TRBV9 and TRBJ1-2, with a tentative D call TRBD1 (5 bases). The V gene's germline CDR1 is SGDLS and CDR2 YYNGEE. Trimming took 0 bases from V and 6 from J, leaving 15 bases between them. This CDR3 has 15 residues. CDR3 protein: CASSVEVQGSDGYTF. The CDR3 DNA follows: TGTGCCAGCAGCGTAGAGGTTCAGGGTTCGGATGGCTACACCTTC.

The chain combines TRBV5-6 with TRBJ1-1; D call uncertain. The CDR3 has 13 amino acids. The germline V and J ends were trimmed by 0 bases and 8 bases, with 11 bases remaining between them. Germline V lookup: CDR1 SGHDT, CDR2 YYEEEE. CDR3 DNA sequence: TGTGCCAGCAGCTTGGGTTTTGGCATAGAAGCTTTCTTT. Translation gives CASSLGFGIEAFF.

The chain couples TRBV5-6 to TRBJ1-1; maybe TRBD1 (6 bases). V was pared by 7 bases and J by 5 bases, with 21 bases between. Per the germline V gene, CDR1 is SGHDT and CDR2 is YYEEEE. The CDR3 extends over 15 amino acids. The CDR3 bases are TGTGCCAGCTTGGGGGGGGCAGGGGTTCTGACTGAAGCTTTCTTT. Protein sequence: CASLGGAGVLTEAFF.

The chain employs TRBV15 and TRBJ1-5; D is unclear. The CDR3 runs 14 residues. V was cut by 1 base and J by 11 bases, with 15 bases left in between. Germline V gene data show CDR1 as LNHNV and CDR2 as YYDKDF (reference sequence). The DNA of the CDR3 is TGTGCCACCAGCAGAGTAGCAGATCCGGTGTCCCAGCATTTT. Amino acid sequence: CATSRVADPVSQHF. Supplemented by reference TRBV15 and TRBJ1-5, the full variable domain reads DAMVIQNPRYQVTQFGKPVTLSCSQTLNHNVMYWYQQKSSQAPKLLFHYYDKDFNNEADTPDNFQSRRPNTSFCFLDIRSPGLGDTAMYLCATSRVADPVSQHFGDGTRLSIL.

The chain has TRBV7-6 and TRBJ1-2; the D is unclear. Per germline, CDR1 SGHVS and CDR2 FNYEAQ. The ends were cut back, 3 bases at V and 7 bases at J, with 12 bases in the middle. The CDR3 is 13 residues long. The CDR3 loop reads CASSLEGSSGYTF. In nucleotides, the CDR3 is TGTGCCAGCAGCTTGGAGGGTTCAAGTGGCTACACCTTC.

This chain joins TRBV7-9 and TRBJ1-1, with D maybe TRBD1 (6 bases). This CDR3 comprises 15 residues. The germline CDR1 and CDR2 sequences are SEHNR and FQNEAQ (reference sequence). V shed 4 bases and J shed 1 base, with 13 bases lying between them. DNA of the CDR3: TGTGCCAGCAGCTCCAGACAGGCAAAGAACACTGAAGCTTTCTTT. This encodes CASSSRQAKNTEAFF.

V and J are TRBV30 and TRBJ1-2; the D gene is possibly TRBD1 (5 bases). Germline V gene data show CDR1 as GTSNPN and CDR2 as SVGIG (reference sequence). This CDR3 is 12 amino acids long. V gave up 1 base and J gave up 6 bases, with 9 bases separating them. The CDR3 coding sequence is TGTGCCTGGAGTGAGGAGGGGCATGGCTACACCTTC. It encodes CAWSEEGHGYTF.

CDR3 DNA sequence: TGTGCCAGCGGGGGGACGTCCTACAATGAGCAGTTCTTC. It is translated as CASGGTSYNEQFF. The chain joins TRBV27 to TRBJ2-1, with a possible D match to TRBD2 (6 bases). The CDR3 runs 13 residues. The V gene's germline CDR1 is MNHEY and CDR2 SMNVEV (reference sequence). The ends were cut back, 8 bases at V and 1 base at J, with 9 bases in the middle.

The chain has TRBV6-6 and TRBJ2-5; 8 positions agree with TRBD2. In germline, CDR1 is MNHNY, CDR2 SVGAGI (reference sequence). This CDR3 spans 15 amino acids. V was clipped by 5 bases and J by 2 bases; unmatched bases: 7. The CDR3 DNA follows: TGTGCCAGCAGTACCTGGACTAGCCAACAAGAGACCCAGTACTTC. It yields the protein CASSTWTSQQETQYF.

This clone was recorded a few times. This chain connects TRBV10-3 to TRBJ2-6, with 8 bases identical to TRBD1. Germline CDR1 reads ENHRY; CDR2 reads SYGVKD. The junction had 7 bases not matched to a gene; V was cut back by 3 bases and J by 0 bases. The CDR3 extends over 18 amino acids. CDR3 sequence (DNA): TGTGCCATCAGTGAAAGAGGGACAGGCTTCTCTGGGGCCAACGTCCTGACTTTC. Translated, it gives CAISERGTGFSGANVLTF.

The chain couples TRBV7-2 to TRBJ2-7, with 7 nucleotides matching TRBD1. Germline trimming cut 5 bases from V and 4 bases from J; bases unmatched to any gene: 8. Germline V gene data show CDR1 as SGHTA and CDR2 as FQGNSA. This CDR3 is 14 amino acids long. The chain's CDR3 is CASSPTGLGYEQYF. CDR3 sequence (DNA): TGTGCCAGCAGCCCGACAGGGTTGGGGTACGAGCAGTACTTC.

The CDR3 here is CASGFGQGGWSGYTF. The DNA for the CDR3 is TGTGCTAGTGGTTTCGGACAGGGTGGGTGGAGTGGCTACACCTTC. The J gene is TRBJ1-2, the V gene TRBV12-5; 8 nucleotides line up with TRBD1. Germline-derived CDR1 and CDR2 are LGHNT and FRNRAP. J was trimmed by 7 bases and V by 3 bases; bases with no gene match: 10. The CDR3 loop spans 15 amino acids.

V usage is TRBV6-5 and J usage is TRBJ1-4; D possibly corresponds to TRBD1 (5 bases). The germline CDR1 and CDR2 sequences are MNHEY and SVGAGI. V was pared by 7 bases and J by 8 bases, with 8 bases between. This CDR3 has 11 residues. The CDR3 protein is CASTGGEKLFF. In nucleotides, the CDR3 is TGTGCCAGCACGGGGGGAGAAAAACTGTTTTTT.

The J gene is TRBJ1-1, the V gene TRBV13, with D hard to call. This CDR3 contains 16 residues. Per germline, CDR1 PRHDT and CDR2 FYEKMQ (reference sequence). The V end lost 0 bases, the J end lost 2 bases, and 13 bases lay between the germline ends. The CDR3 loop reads CASSLGRSLGNTEAFF. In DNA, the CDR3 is TGTGCCAGCAGCTTAGGCAGGTCCCTCGGTAACACTGAAGCTTTCTTT. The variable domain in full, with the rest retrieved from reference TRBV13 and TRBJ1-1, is AAGVIQSPRHLIKEKRETATLKCYPIPRHDTVYWYQQGPGQDPQFLISFYEKMQSDKGSIPDRFSAQQFSDYHSELNMSSLELGDSALYFCASSLGRSLGNTEAFFGQGTRLTVV.

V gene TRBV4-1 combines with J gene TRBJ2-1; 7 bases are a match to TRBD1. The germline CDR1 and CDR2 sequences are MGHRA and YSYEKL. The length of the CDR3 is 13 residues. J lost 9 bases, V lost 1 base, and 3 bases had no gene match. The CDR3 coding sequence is TGCGCCAGCAGCCAAGTATCAGGGGGTGAGCAGTTCTTC. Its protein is CASSQVSGGEQFF.

The CDR3 here is CASSSGGGYEQYF. CDR3 bases: TGTGCCAGCAGCTCGGGAGGGGGGTACGAGCAGTACTTC. The chain couples TRBV7-8 to TRBJ2-7, with 8 bases aligning to TRBD2. The germline CDR1 and CDR2 sequences are SGHVS and FQNEAQ. With V trimmed by 4 bases and J by 4 bases, 3 bases remained unmatched. CDR3 length equals 13 residues.

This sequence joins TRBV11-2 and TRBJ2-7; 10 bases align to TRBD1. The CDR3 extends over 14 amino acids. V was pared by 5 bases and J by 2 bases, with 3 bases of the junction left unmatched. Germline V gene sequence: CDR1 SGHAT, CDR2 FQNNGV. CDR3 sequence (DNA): TGTGCCAGCAGCCCCGGACAGGGGGCCTACGAGCAGTACTTC. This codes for CASSPGQGAYEQYF.

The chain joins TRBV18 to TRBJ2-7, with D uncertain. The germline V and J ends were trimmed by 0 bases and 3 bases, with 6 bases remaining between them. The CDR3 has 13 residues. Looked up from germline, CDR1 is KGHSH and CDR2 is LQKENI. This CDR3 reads CASSPPEIYEQYF. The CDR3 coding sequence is TGTGCCAGCTCACCACCGGAGATCTACGAGCAGTACTTC. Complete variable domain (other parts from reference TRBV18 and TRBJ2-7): NAGVMQNPRHLVRRRGQEARLRCSPMKGHSHVYWYRQLPEEGLKFMVYLQKENIIDESGMPKERFSAEFPKEGPSILRIQQVVRGDSAAYFCASSPPEIYEQYFGPGTRLTVT.

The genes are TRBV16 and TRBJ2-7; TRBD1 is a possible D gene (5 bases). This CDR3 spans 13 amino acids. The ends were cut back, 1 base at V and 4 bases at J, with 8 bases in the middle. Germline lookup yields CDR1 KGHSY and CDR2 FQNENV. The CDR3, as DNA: TGTGCCAGCAGCCAATTCCAGGGATACGAGCAGTACTTC. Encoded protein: CASSQFQGYEQYF.

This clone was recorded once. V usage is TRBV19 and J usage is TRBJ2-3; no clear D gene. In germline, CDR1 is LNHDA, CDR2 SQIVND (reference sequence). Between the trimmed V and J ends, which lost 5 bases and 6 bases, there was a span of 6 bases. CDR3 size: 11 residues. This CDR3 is CASSVSDTQYF. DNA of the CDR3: TGTGCCAGTAGTGTTTCGGATACGCAGTATTTT.